This T cell receptor (beta chain) is from a study of T cell changes during pregnancy in multiple sclerosis. Using immunoSEQ multiplex PCR, the repertoire was profiled, and TCRdb retains in-frame clones only, with some absent. This sample carries about 56,000 clones, around nine tenths of them seen once, and the ten largest clones take approximately 5.3%. Germline CDR1 and CDR2: MGHDK and SYGVNS. The CDR3 is 16 residues long. Trimming cost V 5 bases and J 5 bases, with 21 bases left between them. The source is a human donor whose cells served as feeder cells for cultures in a pregnancy study. The chain uses TRBV25-1 and TRBJ1-1; the D gene is possibly TRBD1 (5 bases). The specimen sequenced was peripheral blood from another person, used as feeder cells. CDR3 sequence: CASSLGLSSGGTEAFF. Written as DNA, the CDR3 is TGTGCCAGCAGTCTGGGACTTTCCTCGGGTGGGACTGAAGCTTTCTTT. The full variable domain, its missing parts supplied by reference TRBV25-1 and TRBJ1-1, is EADIYQTPRYLVIGTGKKITLECSQTMGHDKMYWYQQDPGMELHLIHYSYGVNSTEKGDLSSESTVSRIRTEHFPLTLESARPSHTSQYLCASSLGLSSGGTEAFFGQGTRLTVV.